This passage covers 17 T cell receptor beta chains from one sample sequenced in a study of T cell responses to AZD1222 COVID-19 vaccine. This table comes from immunoSEQ multiplex PCR, and its TCRdb copy is limited to in-frame clones, with some not included. In the table there are about 78,000 clones, around four fifths of which are singletons. The sequencing used peripheral blood, collected on day 0 of AZD1222 vaccination. The receptors come from an adult in good health.

The rearrangement uses TRBV5-4 and TRBJ1-3; D is undetermined. CDR3 length equals 14 residues. CDR1 and CDR2 (germline): SGHNT, YYREEE (reference sequence). Between the trimmed V and J ends, which lost 4 bases and 8 bases, there was a span of 16 bases. The CDR3 spells CASSAGANKDTIYF. In DNA form, the CDR3 reads TGTGCCAGCAGCGCCGGAGCGAATAAGGACACCATATATTTT.

V usage is TRBV3-1 (or the pseudogene TRBV3-2) and J usage is TRBJ1-1; no reliable D call. CDR3 length: 14 residues. Trimming took 4 bases from V and 1 from J, leaving 10 bases between them. Per germline, CDR1 LGHDT and CDR2 YNNKEL (reference sequence). Written as DNA, the CDR3 is TGTGCCAGCAGCCGAGAACTCCCGAACACTGAAGCTTTCTTT. Translated: CASSRELPNTEAFF.

The chain carries TRBV6-1 and TRBJ1-2, with D possibly TRBD1 on 5 matching bases. The CDR3 spans 15 residues. Trimming stripped 1 base from V and 4 bases from J, with 13 bases between. Germline V gene data show CDR1 as MNHNS and CDR2 as SASEGT. CDR3 DNA: TGTGCCAGCAGTGAAGAGACCCTGGGGGTCTATGGCTACACCTTC. This encodes CASSEETLGVYGYTF.

The table lists this clone with a count of one. The chain links TRBV3-1 (or the pseudogene TRBV3-2) to TRBJ1-1; 7 nucleotides line up with TRBD1. J gave up 6 bases and V 5 bases, and 3 bases lay outside the gene matches. The V gene's germline CDR1 is LGHDT and CDR2 YNNKEL (reference sequence). The CDR3 spans 12 residues. CDR3 sequence (DNA): TGTGCCAGCAGCTCCCAGGGGGCTGAAGCTTTCTTT. The encoded protein is CASSSQGAEAFF.

V gene TRBV7-9 combines with J gene TRBJ1-2; TRBD1 matches at 9 bases. The length of the CDR3 is 16 residues. Germline trimming cut 1 base from V and 3 bases from J; bases unmatched to any gene: 6. The germline CDR1 and CDR2 sequences are SEHNR and FQNEAQ (reference sequence). The CDR3 bases are TGTGCCAGCAGCTTAGTCGGGACAGGGACTCACTATGGCTACACCTTC. This encodes CASSLVGTGTHYGYTF.

The table lists this clone with a count of one. The chain carries TRBV4-3 and TRBJ2-7; a weak D match, TRBD1 (7 bases). Germline V CDR1 and CDR2: LGHNA, YSLEER. The V end lost 0 bases, the J end lost 3 bases, and 12 bases lay between the germline ends. The length of the CDR3 is 15 residues. The CDR3 reads CASSQDGGGFYEQYF. The CDR3 coding sequence is TGCGCCAGCAGCCAAGATGGAGGGGGCTTCTACGAGCAGTACTTC.

This clone was counted a single time. V usage is TRBV19 and J usage is TRBJ1-5, with D unresolved. There are 15 residues in the CDR3. CDR1 is LNHDA, CDR2 SQIVND, per germline (reference sequence). V was trimmed by 3 bases and J by 5 bases, leaving 14 bases between them. The CDR3 reads CASSIGLSRDQPQHF. As DNA, the CDR3 is TGTGCCAGTAGTATTGGACTTTCCCGGGATCAGCCCCAGCATTTT.

V usage is TRBV6-6 and J usage is TRBJ1-1; D remains unclear. Trimming removed 2 bases at V and 5 bases at J, with 18 bases between. The CDR3 length is 16 residues. The germline CDR1 and CDR2 sequences are MNHNY and SVGAGI (reference sequence). For the CDR3, the DNA is TGTGCCAGCAGTTACCCTTTGGTGGCCAGGACTACTGAAGCTTTCTTT. Amino acid sequence: CASSYPLVARTTEAFF.

This clone was detected a few times. V and J are TRBV4-2 and TRBJ1-5; D is perhaps TRBD1 (5 bases). The CDR3 runs to 13 residues. V lost 1 base to trimming and J lost 7 bases, with 8 bases between them. The V gene's germline CDR1 is LGHNA and CDR2 YNFKEQ. The CDR3 loop reads CASSQGGGQPQHF. The CDR3 nucleotides read TGTGCCAGCAGCCAAGGGGGCGGGCAGCCCCAGCATTTT.

DNA for the CDR3: TGTGCCAGCAGCTTTGAGGATCCAGGGGCTAATGAAAAACTGTTTTTT. This gives the protein CASSFEDPGANEKLFF. The rearrangement links TRBV7-2 to TRBJ1-4; possible D gene TRBD1, 6 bases. The CDR3 is 16 residues long. Germline-derived CDR1 and CDR2 are SGHTA and FQGNSA. V lost 3 bases, J lost 3 bases, and 14 bases lay in between.

The chain couples TRBV4-3 to TRBJ2-2, with D maybe TRBD1 (6 bases). The V and J ends lost 8 bases and 2 bases respectively, with 9 bases between them. Germline V gene lookup returns CDR1 LGHNA and CDR2 YSLEER. This CDR3 spans 13 amino acids. CDR3 DNA sequence: TGCGCCAGCGGACAGAGAAACACCGGGGAGCTGTTTTTT. This translates into CASGQRNTGELFF.

The chain recombines TRBV6-5 with TRBJ1-1; weak D call: TRBD1 (5 bases). The CDR3 is made up of 15 amino acids. Trimming shortened V by 7 bases and J by 2 bases, and 17 bases separated the two germline ends. The V gene's germline CDR1 is MNHEY and CDR2 SVGAGI. This CDR3 is CASTGPRGGNTEAFF. The CDR3 DNA reads TGTGCCAGCACCGGGCCCCGGGGGGGTAACACTGAAGCTTTCTTT.

The V and J genes are TRBV5-1 and TRBJ1-1, with 7 bases aligning to TRBD1. J was trimmed by 8 bases and V by 1 base; bases with no gene match: 11. CDR1 SGHRS and CDR2 YFSETQ come from the germline V gene. CDR3 size: 15 residues. Here the CDR3 DNA reads TGCGCCAGCAGCTTGCTGGGGGGGGAGACAGGGGAAGCTTTCTTT. Its protein product is CASSLLGGETGEAFF.

This clone showed up many times. This chain joins TRBV11-3 and TRBJ2-7, with 9 bases lining up with TRBD1. This CDR3 has 14 residues. V dropped 4 bases and J dropped 3; count of bases not matched to a gene: 4. The germline V gene has CDR1 SGHNT and CDR2 YENEEA. The CDR3, as DNA: TGTGCCAGCAGCTCCGGACAGGGGAACTACGAGCAGTACTTC. It translates to CASSSGQGNYEQYF.

The V gene is TRBV19, the J gene TRBJ2-1, with TRBD1 as a possible D gene (6 bases). Deletions cut 4 bases from V and 0 bases from J, with 13 bases between. Germline V gene lookup returns CDR1 LNHDA and CDR2 SQIVND (reference sequence). The CDR3 totals 16 residues. CDR3 protein: CASSSKQGFSYNEQFF. The CDR3, as DNA: TGTGCCAGTAGTAGTAAACAGGGCTTCTCCTACAATGAGCAGTTCTTC.

The chain is built from TRBV19 and TRBJ2-2; D gene unclear. Germline V gene lookup returns CDR1 LNHDA and CDR2 SQIVND (reference sequence). Trimming stripped 3 bases from V and 5 bases from J, with 7 bases between. There are 13 residues in the CDR3. CDR3 DNA sequence: TGTGCCAGTAGTATTGAGATGACCGGGGAGCTGTTTTTT. Translating gives CASSIEMTGELFF.

The chain combines TRBV6-6 with TRBJ2-2, with D uncertain. With 8 bases removed from V and 5 bases from J, the gap between germline ends came to 12 bases. The germline V gene has CDR1 MNHNY and CDR2 SVGAGI (reference sequence). The CDR3 is made up of 13 amino acids. The CDR3 reads CASGPSETGELFF. As DNA, the CDR3 is TGTGCCAGCGGGCCGAGTGAAACCGGGGAGCTGTTTTTT.